A single sample gave rise to the 13 T cell receptor beta chains below, sequenced in a study of CD8+ T cells in alopecia areata. Treatment given: oral pan-JAK inhibitor, 5-10 mg twice daily. Following RNA extraction, reverse transcription yielded cDNA that acted as the sequencing template. Libraries were prepared by immunoSEQ multiplex PCR; TCRdb keeps only in-frame clonotypes and omits some of them. The sample consists of roughly 190,000 clones, 50% to 70% of them appearing once. The sequencing used CD4+ T cells sorted from blood, collected at week 49, from a patient treated with tofacitinib. The receptors were sampled from a human donor with alopecia areata.

A few counts support this clone. The CDR3 nucleotides are TGTGCCAGCAGTTACTCAGTACAGATTAACACTGAAGCTTTCTTT. Amino acids: CASSYSVQINTEAFF. The chain is built from TRBV6-5 and TRBJ1-1; D is undetermined. Germline assignment: CDR1 MNHEY and CDR2 SVGAGI. The CDR3 consists of 15 residues. With 0 bases removed from V and 2 bases from J, the gap between germline ends came to 10 bases.

This clone has a handful of counts. The chain links TRBV19 to TRBJ2-1, with a possible D match to TRBD2 (5 bases). The CDR3 spans 15 residues. The V end was cut by 3 bases, the J end by 4 bases, with 13 bases between. Germline V gene data show CDR1 as LNHDA and CDR2 as SQIVND (reference sequence). Here the CDR3 reads CASSMIALEYNEQFF. The CDR3 bases are TGTGCCAGTAGTATGATAGCGTTGGAATACAATGAGCAGTTCTTC.

This clone was detected only a few times. This chain links TRBV30 with TRBJ1-2, with TRBD1 as a possible D gene (5 bases). The CDR3 has 11 amino acids. Trimming took off 5 bases at V and 1 base at J, with 5 bases between the two ends. From germline, CDR1 is GTSNPN and CDR2 SVGIG (reference sequence). Written as DNA, the CDR3 is TGTGCCTGGGACAGTAACTATGGCTACACCTTC. Translation gives CAWDSNYGYTF.

V is TRBV7-9 and J is TRBJ2-1, with 14 bases fitting TRBD2. J was trimmed by 8 bases and V by 5 bases; bases with no gene match: 2. The length of the CDR3 is 14 residues. Germline CDR1 reads SEHNR; CDR2 reads FQNEAQ (reference sequence). CDR3 loop: CASSPGLAGDEQFF. The CDR3 DNA reads TGTGCCAGCAGCCCGGGACTAGCGGGGGATGAGCAGTTCTTC.

J is TRBJ2-1 and V is TRBV4-3; tentatively, D is TRBD1 or TRBD2 (5 bases each). There are 14 residues in the CDR3. The V end lost 4 bases, the J end lost 12 bases, and 19 bases lay between the germline ends. CDR1 and CDR2 (germline): LGHNA, YSLEER. CDR3 protein: CASSLGTAGGRQFF. The CDR3 DNA is TGCGCCAGCAGCCTCGGGACGGCTGGGGGTCGGCAGTTCTTC.

The V and J genes are TRBV20-1 and TRBJ2-1; 12 bases match TRBD2. V dropped 6 bases and J dropped 16; count of bases not matched to a gene: 4. CDR1 and CDR2 from the germline V gene are DFQATT and SNEGSKA (reference sequence). The CDR3 extends over 10 amino acids. The CDR3, as DNA: TGCAGTGCGACTAGCGGGGGTGATTTCTTC. Translation: CSATSGGDFF.

A single count supports this clone. The chain uses TRBV25-1 and TRBJ1-2; D remains unclear. The V gene's germline CDR1 is MGHDK and CDR2 SYGVNS. The CDR3 is made up of 14 amino acids. V was clipped by 2 bases and J by 8 bases, with 15 bases between them. The CDR3, as DNA: TGTGCCAGCAGTGAACGACTGGGCAGAGGAGGCTACACCTTC. This translates into CASSERLGRGGYTF.

V is TRBV21-1 and J is TRBJ2-1; the table calls TRBD1, which could not be checked here. TRBV21-1 has pseudogene status. This CDR3 has 16 amino acids. Here the CDR3 DNA reads TGTGCCAGCCGAAACTTGTCCGGGACAGGGATTCCCGAGCAGTTCTTC. Its translation is CASRNLSGTGIPEQFF.

V and J are TRBV18 and TRBJ1-3, with D perhaps TRBD1 (6 bases). The germline gives CDR1 KGHSH, CDR2 LQKENI. The CDR3 is 15 residues long. The ends were cut back, 5 bases at V and 2 bases at J, with 13 bases in the middle. The CDR3 coding sequence is TGTGCCAGCTCATCCCAGGGGAATACTGGAAACACCATATATTTT. Translated, it gives CASSSQGNTGNTIYF.

This clone was counted a few times. The chain couples TRBV2 to TRBJ1-1, with D possibly being TRBD1 (6 bases). This CDR3 region has 14 residues. Germline loops: CDR1 SNHLY, CDR2 FYNNEI. Trimming stripped 4 bases from V and 1 base from J, with 10 bases between. CDR3 amino acids: CASSGVTGNTEAFF. CDR3 in DNA: TGTGCCAGCAGTGGTGTGACAGGGAACACTGAAGCTTTCTTT.

The table lists this clone with a few counts. The chain links TRBV10-3 to TRBJ2-3; 11 nucleotides align to TRBD2. The germline V gene encodes CDR1 ENHRY and CDR2 SYGVKD. J was trimmed by 11 bases and V by 0 bases; bases with no gene match: 4. The CDR3 is 14 amino acids. The CDR3 sequence is CAISESLAGGQQYF. As DNA, the CDR3 is TGTGCCATCAGTGAGTCTCTAGCGGGGGGACAGCAGTATTTT.

The sample holds a few counts of this clone. J is TRBJ2-6 and V is TRBV18; D gene uncertain. Trimming pared 3 bases from V and 2 bases from J, leaving 8 bases between. Germline V gene sequence: CDR1 KGHSH, CDR2 LQKENI. This CDR3 region has 15 residues. The DNA of the CDR3 is TGTGCCAGCTCACCGTCCCGGGCTGGGGCCAACGTCCTGACTTTC. Protein product: CASSPSRAGANVLTF. The variable domain in full, completed from reference TRBV18 and TRBJ2-6, reads NAGVMQNPRHLVRRRGQEARLRCSPMKGHSHVYWYRQLPEEGLKFMVYLQKENIIDESGMPKERFSAEFPKEGPSILRIQQVVRGDSAAYFCASSPSRAGANVLTFGAGSRLTVL.

This clone was detected a few times. CDR3 sequence (DNA): TGCGCCAGCAGCTTGGCCCTAGACAGTCCTGGCTACACCTTC. Translating it yields CASSLALDSPGYTF. The chain uses TRBV5-1 and TRBJ1-2, with D tentatively TRBD1 (5 bases). Germline V gene data show CDR1 as SGHRS and CDR2 as YFSETQ. Trimming took 0 bases from V and 7 from J, leaving 13 bases between them. The length of the CDR3 is 14 residues.